These 22 T cell receptor beta chains originate from one sample sequenced in a study of blood T cell repertoires in COVID-19. Clones were read by immunoSEQ multiplex PCR, and TCRdb kept only the in-frame ones, dropping some. This sample has about 250,000 clones, with roughly 84% found just once. The sequencing input was peripheral blood. The receptors were sampled from a man aged 40-49 years with acute or convalescent COVID-19.

The chain carries TRBV25-1 and TRBJ1-1, with D maybe TRBD1 (6 bases). Germline-derived CDR1 and CDR2 are MGHDK and SYGVNS. V lost 4 bases and J 3 bases, leaving 9 bases between the germline ends. This CDR3 region has 13 residues. The DNA for the CDR3 is TGTGCCAGCAGTGCCTCAGGGGACACTGAAGCTTTCTTT. This gives the protein CASSASGDTEAFF.

This sequence joins TRBV28 and TRBJ1-1; the D gene is possibly TRBD1 (5 bases). From germline, CDR1 is MDHEN and CDR2 SYDVKM. The CDR3 consists of 14 residues. V was cut by 6 bases and J by 2 bases, with 13 bases left in between. This chain's CDR3 is CASSPDRENTEAFF. CDR3 DNA sequence: TGTGCCAGCAGCCCCGACAGAGAAAACACTGAAGCTTTCTTT.

The rearrangement uses TRBV5-6 and TRBJ1-1; D is unclear. The V gene's germline CDR1 is SGHDT and CDR2 YYEEEE. Trimming stripped 0 bases from V and 10 bases from J, with 10 bases between. The CDR3 is 12 residues long. In nucleotides, the CDR3 is TGTGCCAGCAGCTTGGAACGTCGTAGAGCTTTCTTT. This translates into CASSLERRRAFF. The variable domain in full, completed from reference TRBV5-6 and TRBJ1-1, reads DAGVTQSPTHLIKTRGQQVTLRCSPKSGHDTVSWYQQALGQGPQFIFQYYEEEERQRGNFPDRFSGHQFPNYSSELNVNALLLGDSALYLCASSLERRRAFFGQGTRLTVV.

The chain joins TRBV12-3 or TRBV12-4 to TRBJ2-5; D possibly corresponds to TRBD1 (5 bases). The CDR3 consists of 13 residues. Trimming took off 2 bases at V and 2 bases at J, with 6 bases between the two ends. This chain's CDR3 is CASSLNRQETQYF. In DNA form, the CDR3 reads TGTGCCAGCAGTTTAAACAGGCAAGAGACCCAGTACTTC.

A word on this clone: The same CDR3 is also encoded by other DNA sequences in this sample. The chain joins TRBV18 to TRBJ1-1; unclear D gene. The CDR3 runs to 13 residues. V lost 4 bases, J lost 1 base, and 7 bases lay in between. Germline V CDR1 and CDR2: KGHSH, LQKENI. This CDR3 reads CASSRQENTEAFF. The DNA for the CDR3 is TGTGCCAGCTCACGGCAGGAGAACACTGAAGCTTTCTTT.

V gene TRBV12-5 combines with J gene TRBJ1-1; TRBD1 aligns across 9 bases. The CDR3 contains 15 residues. V shed 6 bases, J shed 2 bases, and the junction held 7 bases outside the gene matches. Germline assignment: CDR1 LGHNT and CDR2 FRNRAP. As DNA, the CDR3 is TGTGCTAGTGGACCGGGACAGGGTTACAACACTGAAGCTTTCTTT. As protein: CASGPGQGYNTEAFF.

The rearrangement joins TRBV2 to TRBJ2-6; TRBD1 might be the D (5 bases). The V gene's germline CDR1 is SNHLY and CDR2 FYNNEI. The CDR3 runs to 15 residues. Trimming left V 3 bases short and J 4 bases short, with 10 bases between. The CDR3: CASSDQGSGANVLTF. CDR3 sequence (DNA): TGTGCCAGCAGTGACCAGGGATCCGGGGCCAACGTCCTGACTTTC.

This chain joins TRBV11-2 and TRBJ1-2, with no clear D. Trimming cost V 5 bases and J 5 bases, with 6 bases left between them. Germline V CDR1 and CDR2: SGHAT, FQNNGV. The CDR3 is 11 residues long. CDR3 sequence reads: CASSSSYGYTF. CDR3 bases: TGTGCCAGCAGCAGTAGTTATGGCTACACCTTC.

The chain couples TRBV7-2 to TRBJ1-4; D perhaps matches TRBD1 (5 bases). Germline V gene data show CDR1 as SGHTA and CDR2 as FQGNSA. Trimming stripped 5 bases from V and 8 bases from J, with 18 bases between. CDR3 length: 15 amino acids. The CDR3 DNA is TGTGCCAGCAGCCCTATGAGCCAGGGTGGGGAAAAACTGTTTTTT. It is translated as CASSPMSQGGEKLFF.

V gene TRBV19 combines with J gene TRBJ2-1; no clear D gene. From germline, CDR1 is LNHDA and CDR2 SQIVND (reference sequence). Trimming removed 7 bases at V and 0 bases at J, with 16 bases between. This CDR3 contains 16 residues. The CDR3 bases are TGTGCCAGTACCCTTGAGCCCCTGAGCTCCTACAATGAGCAGTTCTTC. It translates to CASTLEPLSSYNEQFF. Full variable domain (outside the CDR3, taken from reference TRBV19 and TRBJ2-1): DGGITQSPKYLFRKEGQNVTLSCEQNLNHDAMYWYRQDPGQGLRLIYYSQIVNDFQKGDIAEGYSVSREKKESFPLTVTSAQKNPTAFYLCASTLEPLSSYNEQFFGPGTRLTVL.

This clone was detected only a few times. The V call is TRBV19, the J call TRBJ1-5; 9 nucleotides agree with TRBD1. The J segment lost 4 bases and the V segment lost 3 bases, leaving 4 bases of the junction unmatched. Germline values: CDR1 LNHDA, CDR2 SQIVND (reference sequence). The CDR3 extends over 15 amino acids. In DNA form, the CDR3 reads TGTGCCAGTAGTATGGGGACAGGGTGGAATCAGCCCCAGCATTTT. Residues: CASSMGTGWNQPQHF.

J is TRBJ1-6 and V is TRBV6-4; possibly TRBD1 for D (5 bases). Trimming took 3 bases from V and 9 from J, leaving 9 bases between them. CDR3 length equals 13 residues. CDR1 and CDR2 (germline): MRHNA, SNTAGT. The CDR3 loop reads CASSEYGGSPLHF. CDR3 nucleotide sequence: TGTGCCAGCAGTGAATACGGGGGTTCACCCCTCCACTTT.

The chain joins TRBV18 to TRBJ2-3; D perhaps matches TRBD1 (6 bases). Germline CDR1 KGHSH, CDR2 LQKENI. Deletions cut 4 bases from V and 4 bases from J, with 6 bases between. This CDR3 has 12 amino acids. CDR3 DNA sequence: TGTGCCAGCTCACAGGGGGCAGATACGCAGTATTTT. It translates to CASSQGADTQYF.

The J gene is TRBJ1-1, the V gene TRBV7-9; possible D gene TRBD1, 6 bases. This CDR3 region has 14 residues. Germline-derived CDR1 and CDR2 are SEHNR and FQNEAQ (reference sequence). V was cut by 6 bases and J by 5 bases, with 16 bases left in between. CDR3 protein: CASSPSGGLTEAFF. Here the CDR3 DNA reads TGTGCCAGCAGTCCTAGCGGGGGGCTGACTGAAGCTTTCTTT.

The V gene is TRBV5-1, the J gene TRBJ1-2; possibly TRBD1 for D (5 bases). The V end lost 4 bases, the J end lost 4 bases, and 14 bases lay between the germline ends. The CDR3 runs to 14 residues. Germline CDR1 is SGHRS and CDR2 is YFSETQ. CDR3 amino acids: CASSMDTGGYGYTF. The CDR3 nucleotides are TGCGCCAGCAGCATGGACACTGGAGGCTATGGCTACACCTTC.

The chain employs TRBV5-1 and TRBJ2-5; D not resolved. The germline gives CDR1 SGHRS, CDR2 YFSETQ. The CDR3 has 16 amino acids. Trimming stripped 0 bases from V and 2 bases from J, with 14 bases between. The CDR3 DNA sequence: TGCGCCAGCAGCTTGGTTGGCGGAGATACGCAAGAGACCCAGTACTTC. It encodes CASSLVGGDTQETQYF.

In regard to this clone: Germline and junction disagree at one end, which may indicate a read error. This chain links TRBV6-5 with TRBJ1-5, with a tentative D call TRBD1 (5 bases). This CDR3 contains 11 residues. Germline V gene data show CDR1 as MNHEY and CDR2 as SVGAGI. This CDR3 reads CASSRDSIMYF. The CDR3 nucleotides are TGTGCCAGCAGTCGGGACTCCATTATGTATTTT.

The rearrangement links TRBV30 to TRBJ1-1, with a possible D match to TRBD1 (5 bases). This CDR3 is 14 amino acids long. The V and J ends lost 1 base and 1 base respectively, with 10 bases between them. CDR1 and CDR2 from the germline V gene are GTSNPN and SVGIG (reference sequence). CDR3 loop: CAWSAHRSNTEAFF. CDR3 DNA: TGTGCCTGGAGTGCCCACAGGTCGAACACTGAAGCTTTCTTT. The full variable domain, with the rest looked up from reference TRBV30 and TRBJ1-1, is SQTIHQWPATLVQPVGSPLSLECTVEGTSNPNLYWYRQAAGRGLQLLFYSVGIGQISSEVPQNLSASRPQDRQFILSSKKLLLSDSGFYLCAWSAHRSNTEAFFGQGTRLTVV.

The V and J genes are TRBV4-1 and TRBJ1-5; D uncertain. V was clipped by 1 base and J by 3 bases, with 10 bases between them. The germline CDR1 and CDR2 sequences are MGHRA and YSYEKL. There are 15 residues in the CDR3. The CDR3 sequence is CASSQASVSNQPQHF. The CDR3, as DNA: TGCGCCAGCAGCCAAGCCTCGGTTTCCAATCAGCCCCAGCATTTT.

The V and J genes are TRBV19 and TRBJ1-5, with 7 positions matching TRBD1. V shed 0 bases and J 3 bases; nucleotides not matched to a gene: 8. The CDR3 extends over 17 amino acids. CDR1 and CDR2 from the germline V gene are LNHDA and SQIVND (reference sequence). The chain's CDR3 is CASSIDTTGVPNQPQHF. For the CDR3, the DNA is TGTGCCAGTAGTATAGACACTACAGGGGTCCCCAATCAGCCCCAGCATTTT.

The chain joins TRBV5-4 to TRBJ1-5; tentative D call: TRBD1 (6 bases). The CDR3 has 14 amino acids. Trimming cost V 2 bases and J 0 bases, with 6 bases left between them. Germline V lookup: CDR1 SGHNT, CDR2 YYREEE (reference sequence). The CDR3 region has the DNA TGTGCCAGCAGCTTACAGGGTAGCAATCAGCCCCAGCATTTT. Translation gives CASSLQGSNQPQHF. Complete variable domain (other parts from reference TRBV5-4 and TRBJ1-5): ETGVTQSPTHLIKTRGQQVTLRCSSQSGHNTVSWYQQALGQGPQFIFQYYREEENGRGNFPPRFSGLQFPNYSSELNVNALELDDSALYLCASSLQGSNQPQHFGDGTRLSIL.

V is TRBV3-1 (or the pseudogene TRBV3-2) and J is TRBJ1-1; TRBD1 is a possible D gene (5 bases). The V gene's germline CDR1 is LGHDT and CDR2 YNNKEL (reference sequence). The V gene lost 0 bases and the J gene lost 2 bases, with 13 bases spanning the gap. The CDR3 has 16 residues. CDR3 amino acids: CASSQDYAGYNTEAFF. The CDR3 DNA is TGTGCCAGCAGCCAAGATTACGCAGGGTATAACACTGAAGCTTTCTTT.